The text below deals with one T cell receptor beta chain. The TCRbeta library was prepared with unique molecular identifiers. TCRdb itself ran the PCR reads through MiXCR, one entry per CDR3 protein. The table has 700,000 to 950,000 distinct CDR3 sequences, roughly 16% seen once. The CDR3 contains 14 residues. Trimming cost V 6 bases and J 6 bases; bases outside gene matches: 14. Germline CDR1 is SQVTM and CDR2 is ANQGSEA. These data belong to a study of T-cell reconstitution after alpha-beta-depleted transplantation in children. This TCR was sampled from a male patient younger than 18 who had a stem cell transplant for acute lymphoblastic leukemia, so the T cells may come from the graft donor. Specimen: PBMCs, mostly from graft donor cells, collected 360 days after TCRalphabeta/CD19-depleted stem cell transplant. V is TRBV29-1 and J is TRBJ2-7; 7 bases fit TRBD1. The CDR3 reads CSVASTGIPSEQYF. As DNA, the CDR3 is TGCAGCGTCGCGTCGACAGGGATTCCATCCGAGCAGTACTTC.